This paragraph covers one TCR beta chain sequence. Its antigen is unknown. There are no base qualities to consult, and no much larger clone falls within one base. This entry is derived from a study of blood T cell repertoires in COVID-19 (dated by TCRdb to 2020 to 2022). In the study overall: Samples from collaborators originated in the United States, Italy and Spain and spanned both the acute and convalescent phases of COVID-19. The material from the prospective study consisted of cDNA or gDNA derived from T cells, B-cell-depleted T cells, or PBMCs. The dataset comprised deeply sampled blood TCRbeta repertoires from subjects exposed to, actively infected with, or recovered from COVID-19. The repertoires were released in a freely available public database meant as a resource for research on the immune response to SARS-CoV-2. The samples were drawn from two sources: the first 160 participants of the ongoing ImmuneRACE study, and 1,200 or so subjects contributed by 6 global collaborators. Sample metadata almost always included a de-identified subject ID, COVID-19 status, age in years and sex. Where available, HLA class I and class II types were taken from metadata supplied by the sample provider and were not determined by assay-based typing.

TCRbeta CDR3 regions were amplified from genomic DNA by means of the immunoSEQ Assay, a bias-controlled multiplex PCR. The paper's data handling went like this. Within the assay, amplification of reference gene primers was used to estimate how many nucleated cells each sample contained. To quantify the absolute abundance of each unique TCRbeta CDR3 rearrangement, sequence reads were collapsed and filtered. For each sample, productive Simpson clonality was calculated as the square root of Simpson's diversity index over productive rearrangements. TCRdb took over this immuneACCESS table, retaining in-frame rearrangements with V and J assigned. Such tables are incomplete; in checked studies, under half of the missing clones stem from an unresolved V gene, and the remainder is unexplained. V and J calls and clone size follow that table, whereas D and trimming were derived from the DNA. This sample gives around 82,000 clones in total; approximately 86% of them show up just once. About 6% of the sample belongs to the ten largest clones.

In Seattle, one collaborating source enrolled patients while the infection was active and tracked those patients longitudinally over the course of disease. The collaborating institutions used their own protocols to collect whole blood in K2EDTA tubes. For TCRbeta analysis, collaborators shipped samples as frozen whole blood, isolated PBMCs, or DNA extracted from either of those sample types. Beyond this particular receptor, the publication reports: How much clinical and demographic metadata was included differed by source and by participant, and the metadata was provided uncurated.

The receptor was isolated from a man aged 80 or over with COVID-19, enrolled during active disease. The sample was peripheral blood.

The DNA reads TGTGCCAGCAGCGTAGAAAGCGGGGGGCCCACAGATACGCAGTATTTT. Its protein reads: CASSVESGGPTDTQYF. The V and J genes are TRBV9 and TRBJ2-3; TRBD2 aligns with 9 central bases. The CDR3, from cysteine to phenylalanine, totals 16 residues. CDR3 DNA only is kept here, 48 bases in frame from base 1. Via the germline V gene, CDR1 is SGDLS and CDR2 YYNGEE. V lost 0 bases and J lost 2 bases, and the count of bases not matched to a germline gene is 4.